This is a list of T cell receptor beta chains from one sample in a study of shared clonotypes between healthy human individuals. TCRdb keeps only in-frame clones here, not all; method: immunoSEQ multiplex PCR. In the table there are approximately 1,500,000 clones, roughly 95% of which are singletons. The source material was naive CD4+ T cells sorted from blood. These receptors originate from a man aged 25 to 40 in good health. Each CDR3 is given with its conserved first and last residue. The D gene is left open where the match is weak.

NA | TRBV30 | CAWRGLSGGPYEQYF
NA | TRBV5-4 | CASSGSGFQETQYF
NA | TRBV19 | CASNFRYQETQYF
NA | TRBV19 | CASSATGLYEQYF
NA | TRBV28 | CASSFWDTEAFF
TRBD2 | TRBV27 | CASSLSGTSGRNEQFF
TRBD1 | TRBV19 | CASRIQGRPYGYTF
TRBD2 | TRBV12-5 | CASGLELAGESNEQFF
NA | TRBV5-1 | CASSLVQTSYEQYF
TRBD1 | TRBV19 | CASINPTGAGNQPQHF
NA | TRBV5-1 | CASSLGGFTEAFF
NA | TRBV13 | CASTISSEGVNTEAFF
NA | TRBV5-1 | CASSLAPGSAGYTF
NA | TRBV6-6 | CASSYSGTSNTGELFF
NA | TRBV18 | CASSPRGQSSNTEAFF
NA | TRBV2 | CASRDSVLGFQPQHF